This entry is about one TCR beta chain. When replicate PCRs were run on sorted subsets, they used 200 to 250 ng DNA, around 33,000 T cell genomes. Sequenced by immunoSEQ multiplex PCR; TCRdb stores in-frame clones only, minus some. The table has about 1.1 million clones, around 78% seen once. This specimen comes from a study of shared clonotypes between healthy human individuals. CDR1 and CDR2 from the germline V gene are SGHRS and YFSETQ. Trimming shortened V by 0 bases and J by 5 bases, and 11 bases separated the two germline ends. The CDR3 is 14 residues long. V and J are TRBV5-1 and TRBJ2-5, with D unresolved. This TCR derives from a young man in good health. Some clones in this sample may be carry-over from other donors' samples. Sequenced: memory CD4+ T cells from PBMCs. Subset in this sample: CD45RA-negative fraction. CDR3 amino acids: CASSLAGMAETQYF. As DNA, the CDR3 is TGCGCCAGCAGCTTGGCCGGCATGGCGGAGACCCAGTACTTC.